The 32 T cell receptor beta chains below come from one sample, sequenced in a study of blood T cells in healthy people across ages. With a J-beta primer mix and a sample-barcoded 5' primer, a second PCR ran about 6 to 11 cycles. TCRdb re-analysed the 5' RACE reads in MiXCR, keeping a single row per CDR3 protein. Of about 1.4 million distinct CDR3 sequences listed, approximately 59% are singletons. The sequencing sample was made of blood. The source is a young man in good health.

The chain is built from TRBV30 and TRBJ2-7, with D maybe TRBD1 (5 bases). Germline CDR1 GTSNPN, CDR2 SVGIG (reference sequence). V was trimmed by 0 bases and J by 2 bases, leaving 14 bases between them. CDR3 length: 15 amino acids. As DNA, the CDR3 is TGTGCCTGGAGTGTCAAGGGTAGGGGCACCTACGAGCAGTACTTC. Its translation is CAWSVKGRGTYEQYF.

This clonotype was observed a few times. V usage is TRBV4-2 and J usage is TRBJ2-5; TRBD2 agrees at 11 bases. The V segment lost 0 bases and the J segment 8 bases; nucleotides outside the gene matches: 11. This CDR3 comprises 17 residues. Germline V CDR1 and CDR2: LGHNA, YNFKEQ. The CDR3 DNA is TGTGCCAGCAGCCAAGATCGACTAGCGGGAAACCCGACCACCCAGTACTTC. The encoded protein is CASSQDRLAGNPTTQYF.

CDR3 sequence: CASSPRPGTGGNGYTF. The CDR3 coding sequence is TGCGCCAGCAGTCCGCGCCCCGGGACAGGGGGCAATGGCTACACCTTC. The chain links TRBV5-1 to TRBJ1-2; 12 bases line up with TRBD1. CDR1 is SGHRS and CDR2 is YFSETQ in the germline V gene. This CDR3 has 16 residues. V was clipped by 5 bases and J by 6 bases; unmatched bases: 11.

The chain links TRBV20-1 to TRBJ2-7; 13 nucleotides match TRBD2. J was trimmed by 5 bases and V by 0 bases; bases with no gene match: 10. The CDR3 runs 17 residues. CDR1 DFQATT and CDR2 SNEGSKA come from the germline V gene (reference sequence). The CDR3 nucleotides read TGCAGTGCTAGAGATCCAACTAGCGGGAGGGCCATGGACGAGCAGTACTTC. Residues: CSARDPTSGRAMDEQYF.

This clonotype was seen a few times. The V gene is TRBV20-1, the J gene TRBJ2-3; D assignment may be TRBD1 or TRBD2 (6 bases each). The CDR3 runs 11 residues. From germline, CDR1 is DFQATT and CDR2 SNEGSKA (reference sequence). The V gene lost 7 bases and the J gene lost 6 bases, with 11 bases spanning the gap. The CDR3 DNA is TGCAGTGTGAGGGGGGAGGATACGCAGTATTTT. As protein: CSVRGEDTQYF.

This chain uses TRBV12-3 or TRBV12-4 with TRBJ1-2, with 8 nucleotides matching TRBD1. Trimming cost V 6 bases and J 10 bases; bases outside gene matches: 10. This CDR3 spans 13 amino acids. The CDR3 loop reads CASSFGQGIPYTF. In DNA form, the CDR3 reads TGTGCCAGCAGCTTTGGACAGGGAATCCCCTACACCTTC.

The chain joins TRBV20-1 to TRBJ2-1, with 15 bases matching TRBD2. CDR3 length equals 16 residues. J gave up 6 bases and V 6 bases, and 9 bases lay outside the gene matches. CDR1 is DFQATT and CDR2 is SNEGSKA in the germline V gene (reference sequence). In nucleotides, the CDR3 is TGCAGTGCCAATCCGGGACTAGCGGGAGGCGGCAATGAGCAGTTCTTC. Protein product: CSANPGLAGGGNEQFF.

The chain employs TRBV12-3 or TRBV12-4 and TRBJ2-1; 8 nucleotides match TRBD2. The junction had 18 bases not matched to a gene; V was cut back by 9 bases and J by 8 bases. The CDR3 totals 16 residues. The CDR3 region is CASSPGGGRSLDEQFF. CDR3 DNA: TGTGCCAGTAGTCCTGGCGGGGGGCGAAGCTTAGATGAGCAGTTCTTC.

The chain links TRBV11-2 to TRBJ2-5; D is possibly TRBD1 (6 bases). V was shortened by 0 bases and J by 3 bases, with 8 bases between the two germline ends. This CDR3 is 14 amino acids long. Germline assignment: CDR1 SGHAT and CDR2 FQNNGV. The CDR3, as DNA: TGTGCCAGCAGCTTAGATCCAGGGGAAGAGACCCAGTACTTC. Its protein is CASSLDPGEETQYF.

This rearrangement joins TRBV29-1 to TRBJ2-3; no firm D call. There are 13 residues in the CDR3. V was cut by 3 bases and J by 8 bases, with 15 bases left in between. The germline CDR1 and CDR2 sequences are SQVTM and ANQGSEA. The CDR3: CSVDLPGPGTQYF. In DNA, the CDR3 is TGCAGCGTTGATCTCCCCGGGCCCGGTACGCAGTATTTT.

This rearrangement joins TRBV5-1 to TRBJ2-5, with D possibly being TRBD1 (5 bases). From germline, CDR1 is SGHRS and CDR2 YFSETQ. V lost 0 bases, J lost 1 base, and 13 bases lay in between. The CDR3 runs 16 residues. The chain's CDR3 is CASSLGLRQSQETQYF. The CDR3 DNA is TGCGCCAGCAGCTTGGGTCTAAGACAGAGCCAAGAGACCCAGTACTTC.

This clonotype turned up a few times. The rearrangement uses TRBV4-2 and TRBJ2-7; D possibly corresponds to TRBD1 (6 bases). There are 16 residues in the CDR3. The germline V gene has CDR1 LGHNA and CDR2 YNFKEQ. Trimming took 2 bases from V and 2 from J, leaving 16 bases between them. The chain's CDR3 is CASSQLGADPTYEQYF. The CDR3 nucleotides read TGTGCCAGCAGCCAATTGGGGGCCGACCCTACCTACGAGCAGTACTTC.

The V and J genes are TRBV6-4 and TRBJ2-1; D uncertain. The CDR3 totals 13 residues. Per germline, CDR1 MRHNA and CDR2 SNTAGT. V gave up 0 bases and J gave up 7 bases, with 7 bases separating them. The CDR3 bases are TGTGCCAGCAGTGACTCGATTGGGAATGAGCAGTTCTTC. Its protein is CASSDSIGNEQFF.

The V call is TRBV20-1, the J call TRBJ2-1, with 10 bases that match TRBD1. V trimming: 5 bases; J trimming: 7 bases; junction bases outside the gene matches: 11. Germline CDR1 reads DFQATT; CDR2 reads SNEGSKA (reference sequence). This CDR3 contains 15 residues. The CDR3 spells CSAPFRDRGGNEQFF. In DNA form, the CDR3 reads TGCAGTGCTCCTTTCCGGGACAGGGGCGGGAATGAGCAGTTCTTC.

The gene calls are TRBV7-9 and TRBJ2-5; TRBD2 agrees at 12 bases. The end of the DNA aligns better with TRBJ2-7, so the J call may be wrong. CDR1 is SEHNR and CDR2 is FQNEAQ in the germline V gene (reference sequence). The CDR3 is 14 amino acids. Here the CDR3 DNA reads TGTGCCAGCAGCATGACTAGCGGGAGCAACGAGCAGTACTTC. Encoded protein: CASSMTSGSNEQYF.

This clonotype has a handful of counts. V is TRBV29-1 and J is TRBJ2-1; possibly TRBD1 for D (6 bases). This CDR3 has 13 amino acids. Looked up from germline, CDR1 is SQVTM and CDR2 is ANQGSEA. This CDR3 reads CSVTGSSYNEQFF. In nucleotides, the CDR3 is TGCAGTGTCACAGGGTCATCCTACAATGAGCAGTTCTTC.

In its sample, this clonotype was seen a few times. The chain has TRBV13 and TRBJ2-4, with no clear D. CDR1 is PRHDT and CDR2 is FYEKMQ in the germline V gene (reference sequence). The ends were cut back, 1 base at V and 13 bases at J, with 14 bases in the middle. The CDR3 contains 13 residues. Written as DNA, the CDR3 is TGTGCCAGCAGCTTAGCTGCGTTCCAAGAGCAGTACTTC. This sequence encodes CASSLAAFQEQYF.

This chain joins TRBV4-3 and TRBJ2-2, with TRBD2 matching over 8 bases. Germline CDR1 is LGHNA and CDR2 is YSLEER. V lost 0 bases and J lost 8; bases outside the gene matches: 5. CDR3 length equals 15 residues. This chain's CDR3 is CASSQDPAGDGELFF. The CDR3 DNA follows: TGCGCCAGCAGCCAAGACCCAGCGGGGGATGGGGAGCTGTTTTTT.

The rearrangement links TRBV10-3 to TRBJ2-5; 8 nucleotides agree with TRBD1. The CDR3 is made up of 12 amino acids. Germline CDR1 is ENHRY and CDR2 is SYGVKD. V dropped 7 bases and J dropped 7; count of bases not matched to a gene: 5. CDR3 amino acids: CAIKDRGGTQYF. The DNA of the CDR3 is TGTGCCATCAAAGACAGGGGAGGGACCCAGTACTTC.

The chain carries TRBV28 and TRBJ2-1; 9 bases are shared with TRBD2. The CDR3 covers 18 residues. After removal of 2 bases from V and 2 bases from J, the junction contained 10 bases not matched to a gene. Per germline, CDR1 MDHEN and CDR2 SYDVKM. This CDR3 is CASSLVWGSGGPYNEQFF. The CDR3, as DNA: TGTGCCAGCAGTTTAGTATGGGGGAGCGGGGGGCCCTACAATGAGCAGTTCTTC.

The V call is TRBV20-1, the J call TRBJ2-1, with 10 bases identical to TRBD1. In germline, CDR1 is DFQATT, CDR2 SNEGSKA (reference sequence). This CDR3 region has 15 residues. V was clipped by 3 bases and J by 3 bases; unmatched bases: 5. The CDR3 DNA sequence: TGCAGTGCTAGCCTCCGGGACAGGGGCTACAATGAGCAGTTCTTC. It yields the protein CSASLRDRGYNEQFF.

This clonotype came up a few times. The V and J genes are TRBV29-1 and TRBJ2-3; possibly TRBD2 for D (6 bases). Germline lookup yields CDR1 SQVTM and CDR2 ANQGSEA. V lost 2 bases, J lost 0 bases, and 21 bases lay in between. The CDR3 has 18 amino acids. DNA for the CDR3: TGCAGCGTTGAACCGGAGATGGGACTGGACCCTAGCACAGATACGCAGTATTTT. This encodes CSVEPEMGLDPSTDTQYF.

The chain couples TRBV14 to TRBJ1-2; 8 positions agree with TRBD1. The CDR3 contains 17 residues. Germline assignment: CDR1 SGHDN and CDR2 FVKESK. The V and J ends lost 0 bases and 10 bases, in that order; junction bases with no gene match: 16. CDR3 residues: CASSQDSRWTGSLDYTF. The CDR3 DNA follows: TGTGCCAGCAGCCAAGATAGTCGGTGGACAGGGAGCCTGGACTACACCTTC.

This clonotype turned up a few times. The CDR3 reads CASSLSRERYEQYF. The CDR3 nucleotides are TGTGCCAGCAGCTTAAGCCGCGAGCGCTACGAGCAGTACTTC. The gene calls are TRBV7-9 and TRBJ2-7; no firm D call. Germline-derived CDR1 and CDR2 are SEHNR and FQNEAQ (reference sequence). Trimming took 2 bases from V and 3 from J, leaving 11 bases between them. This CDR3 contains 14 residues.

The genes are TRBV5-1 and TRBJ2-7; tentative D call: TRBD2 (5 bases). This CDR3 spans 14 amino acids. Per the germline V gene, CDR1 is SGHRS and CDR2 is YFSETQ. V was clipped by 0 bases and J by 3 bases, with 10 bases between them. CDR3 amino acids: CASSLVSSRYEQYF. In nucleotides, the CDR3 is TGCGCCAGCAGCTTGGTGTCTAGCCGCTACGAGCAGTACTTC. Supplemented by reference TRBV5-1 and TRBJ2-7, the full variable domain reads KAGVTQTPRYLIKTRGQQVTLSCSPISGHRSVSWYQQTPGQGLQFLFEYFSETQRNKGNFPGRFSGRQFSNSRSEMNVSTLELGDSALYLCASSLVSSRYEQYFGPGTRLTVT.

The chain carries TRBV4-1 and TRBJ1-5, with a possible D match to TRBD1 (5 bases). Germline CDR1 and CDR2: MGHRA and YSYEKL. Trimming removed 2 bases from V and 3 bases from J, with 11 bases in between. The CDR3 is made up of 15 amino acids. The CDR3 DNA follows: TGCGCCAGCAGCCAAACCGGGACGTTCAATCAGCCCCAGCATTTT. Translating gives CASSQTGTFNQPQHF.

This clonotype was seen once. The chain has TRBV11-2 and TRBJ2-3; TRBD1 agrees at 8 bases. Germline V CDR1 and CDR2: SGHAT, FQNNGV. This CDR3 is built from 18 residues. Trimming at V came to 5 bases and at J to 5 bases, leaving 18 bases not matched to a gene. The CDR3 bases are TGTGCCAGCAGCAACCCGATCGGGGCAGGGGGCTCGGGAGATACGCAGTATTTT. Translation: CASSNPIGAGGSGDTQYF.

About this clonotype itself: A read error may account for a junction end that differs from germline. The CDR3 loop is CASSQDNSPPHF. The CDR3 DNA reads as TGTGCCAGCAGCCAAGATAATTCACCCCCCCACTTT. The chain has TRBV5-4 and TRBJ1-6; D remains unclear. This CDR3 has 12 amino acids. Germline V CDR1 and CDR2: SGHNT, YYREEE (reference sequence).

V is TRBV20-1 and J is TRBJ2-1; 10 bases align to TRBD2. CDR3 length: 14 residues. Germline V gives CDR1 DFQATT, CDR2 SNEGSKA (reference sequence). V was clipped by 3 bases and J by 3 bases; unmatched bases: 2. CDR3 residues: CSARPSGGYNEQFF. The CDR3 DNA reads as TGCAGTGCTAGGCCTAGCGGGGGCTACAATGAGCAGTTCTTC.

Regarding this clonotype: Compared with germline, one end of the junction differs, possibly owing to a read error. V usage is TRBV4-2 and J usage is TRBJ2-1, with 7 positions matching TRBD2. The V gene's germline CDR1 is LGHNA and CDR2 YNFKEQ. The CDR3 has 16 residues. This CDR3 reads CASSPRDYHSYNGQFF. Here the CDR3 DNA reads TGTGCCAGCAGCCCCCGGGACTACCATTCCTACAATGGGCAGTTCTTC.

This sequence joins TRBV20-1 and TRBJ1-1, with a tentative D call TRBD1 (5 bases). V was clipped by 1 base and J by 4 bases, with 16 bases between them. The germline V gene has CDR1 DFQATT and CDR2 SNEGSKA (reference sequence). CDR3 size: 15 residues. CDR3 DNA: TGCAGTGCTAGAGCCTCGGCCTCGGGGGGCACTGAAGCTTTCTTT. This encodes CSARASASGGTEAFF.

The chain carries TRBV11-3 and TRBJ2-1; D possibly matches TRBD1 or TRBD2 (5 bases each). Looked up from germline, CDR1 is SGHNT and CDR2 is YENEEA. This CDR3 has 13 residues. V lost 5 bases to trimming and J lost 5 bases, with 10 bases between them. The CDR3 DNA is TGTGCCAGCAGCCGGGACCCGAACAATGAGCAGTTCTTC. It specifies CASSRDPNNEQFF.